These 4 T cell receptor beta chains share one sample of origin, sequenced in a study of cytomegalovirus exposure and HLA in healthy donors. Use of 60 Vbeta and 13 Jbeta primers characterized the PCR. This table comes from immunoSEQ multiplex PCR, and its TCRdb copy is limited to in-frame clones, with some not included. The sample lists about 170,000 clones, 73% seen once, with 5% to 5.5% in the top ten. The sample consisted of PBMCs. These receptors were taken from a woman under 30 in good health and CMV-seropositive.

This clone was counted only a few times. This CDR3 is CASGNRDEQFF. The CDR3 nucleotides are TGTGCTAGTGGCAACCGGGATGAGCAGTTCTTC. The rearrangement links TRBV12-5 to TRBJ2-1; D is ambiguous. The CDR3 covers 11 residues. Looked up from germline, CDR1 is LGHNT and CDR2 is FRNRAP. V was pared by 6 bases and J by 8 bases, with 8 bases between.

The V and J genes are TRBV6-1 and TRBJ2-5; 10 positions agree with TRBD2. V lost 4 bases and J lost 1; bases outside the gene matches: 3. The length of the CDR3 is 15 residues. CDR1 is MNHNS and CDR2 is SASEGT in the germline V gene. CDR3 bases: TGTGCCAGCAGTGCCCAGCGGGGGGGCCAAGAGACCCAGTACTTC. Its translation is CASSAQRGGQETQYF.

V and J are TRBV5-1 and TRBJ2-1, with TRBD2 as a possible D gene (5 bases). Germline V lookup: CDR1 SGHRS, CDR2 YFSETQ. V dropped 0 bases and J dropped 1 base, with 23 bases sitting between them. The CDR3 sequence is 20 residues long. This CDR3 is CASSLGGRDGKRYSYNEQFF. CDR3 in DNA: TGCGCCAGCAGCTTGGGCGGACGGGATGGGAAGAGGTATTCCTACAATGAGCAGTTCTTC.

Note on this clone: Other DNA variants within this sample encode the same CDR3. The chain is built from TRBV6-5 and TRBJ1-1, with 9 bases fitting TRBD1. This CDR3 contains 14 residues. J lost 4 bases, V lost 6 bases, and 6 bases had no gene match. From germline, CDR1 is MNHEY and CDR2 SVGAGI. The CDR3 reads CASSPQGAGTEAFF. DNA for the CDR3: TGTGCCAGCAGCCCACAGGGGGCTGGCACTGAAGCTTTCTTT.